This TCR beta chain emerged from a study of human T cells and chemical hapten exposure. In the study overall: Patients' scalps got diphenylcyclopropenone weekly throughout the approximately 25-week study. Study conclusions and caveats: Donors were affected by alopecia, so their immune reaction might vary from that of healthy individuals.

Described time point: patch test 3, about 24 weeks after DPC sensitization. The sample's treatment: therapeutic diphenylcyclopropenone sensitization with weekly scalp DPC. Every patch test was put on after a blood sample was taken. Individual cDNA molecules had unique molecular identifiers attached to them by the library. Using its own MiXCR run on the RACE reads, TCRdb lists one record per CDR3 protein. The table shows some 180,000 distinct CDR3 sequences, with around 25% occurring only once. This clonotype showed up just a few times. Its antigen is unknown. This CDR3 contains 14 residues. From germline, CDR1 is SGHDT and CDR2 YYEEEE. Trimming took 2 bases from V and 7 from J; bases not matched to a gene: 8.

Sequences were derived from whole blood, sampled in connection with sensitization to the hapten diphenylcyclopropenone (DPC). The rearrangement links TRBV5-6 to TRBJ2-7, with 8 bases that match TRBD2. This sequence was found in a woman aged 35 to 49 with alopecia areata. Some clones in this sample may be carry-over from other donors' samples. The CDR3 DNA reads as TGTGCCAGCAGCTTCAGACTAGCGCGACGAGAGCAGTACTTC. Translating gives CASSFRLARREQYF.